This T cell receptor (beta chain) was identified during a study of response to subunit inactivated influenza vaccine. TCRdb re-derived calls from the RT-PCR reads in MiXCR, one entry per CDR3 protein. The sample shows hundreds of thousands of distinct CDR3 sequences, about 11% of them seen only once. This clonotype was recorded many times. Its antigen is unknown. Findings and caveats of the study: Authors suggested that a seasonal influenza vaccination recruits few new T cells each time.

Looked up from germline, CDR1 is MNHNS and CDR2 is SASEGT. The V and J ends lost 6 bases and 6 bases respectively, with 17 bases between them. The CDR3 consists of 14 residues. This chain links TRBV6-1 with TRBJ1-1; perhaps TRBD1 as D (5 bases). Specimen: PBMCs from blood, collected on the day of vaccination. This TCR derives from a middle-aged man who received an inactivated influenza vaccine. The CDR3 sequence is CASRRQRIGAEAFF. The CDR3 region has the DNA TGTGCCAGCAGAAGACAGCGTATTGGAGCTGAAGCTTTCTTT.